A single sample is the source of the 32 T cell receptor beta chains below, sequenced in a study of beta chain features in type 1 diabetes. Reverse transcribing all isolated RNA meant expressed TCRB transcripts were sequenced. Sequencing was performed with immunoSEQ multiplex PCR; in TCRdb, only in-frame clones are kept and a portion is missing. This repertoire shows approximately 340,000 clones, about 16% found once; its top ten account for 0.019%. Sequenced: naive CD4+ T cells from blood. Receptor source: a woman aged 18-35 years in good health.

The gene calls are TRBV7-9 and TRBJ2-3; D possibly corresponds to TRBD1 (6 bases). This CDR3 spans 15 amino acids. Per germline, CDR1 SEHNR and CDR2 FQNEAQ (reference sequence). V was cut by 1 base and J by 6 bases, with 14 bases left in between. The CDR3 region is CASSLGGQGPDTQYF. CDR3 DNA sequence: TGTGCCAGCAGCTTAGGAGGTCAGGGGCCGGATACGCAGTATTTT.

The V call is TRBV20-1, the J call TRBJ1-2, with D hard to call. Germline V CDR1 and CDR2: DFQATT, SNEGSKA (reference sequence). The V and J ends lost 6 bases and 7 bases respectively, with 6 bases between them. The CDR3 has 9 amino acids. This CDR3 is CSAQFGYTF. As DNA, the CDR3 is TGCAGTGCACAGTTTGGCTACACCTTC.

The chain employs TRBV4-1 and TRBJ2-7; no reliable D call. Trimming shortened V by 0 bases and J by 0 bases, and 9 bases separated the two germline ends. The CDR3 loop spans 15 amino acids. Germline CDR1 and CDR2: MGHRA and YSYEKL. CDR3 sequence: CASSQEQTSSYEQYF. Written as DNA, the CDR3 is TGCGCCAGCAGCCAAGAACAGACGAGCTCCTACGAGCAGTACTTC.

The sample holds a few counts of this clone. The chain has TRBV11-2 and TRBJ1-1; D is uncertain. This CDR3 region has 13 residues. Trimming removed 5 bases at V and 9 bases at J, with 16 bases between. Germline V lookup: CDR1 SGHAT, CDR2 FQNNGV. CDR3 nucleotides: TGTGCCAGCAGCCGCATACCCGAGCCCAAAGCTTTCTTT. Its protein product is CASSRIPEPKAFF.

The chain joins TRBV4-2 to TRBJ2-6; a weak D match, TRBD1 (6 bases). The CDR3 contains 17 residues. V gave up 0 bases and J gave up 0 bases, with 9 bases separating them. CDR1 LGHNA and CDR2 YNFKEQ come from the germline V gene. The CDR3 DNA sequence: TGTGCCAGCAGCCAAGATAGGACAGTCTCTGGGGCCAACGTCCTGACTTTC. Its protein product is CASSQDRTVSGANVLTF.

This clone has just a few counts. The CDR3 reads CASSFAGGYGYTF. CDR3 coding DNA: TGTGCCAGCAGCTTCGCAGGGGGTTATGGCTACACCTTC. The rearrangement uses TRBV7-2 and TRBJ1-2; 7 nucleotides line up with TRBD1. There are 13 residues in the CDR3. Germline V gene lookup returns CDR1 SGHTA and CDR2 FQGNSA. Trimming cost V 3 bases and J 5 bases; bases outside gene matches: 3.

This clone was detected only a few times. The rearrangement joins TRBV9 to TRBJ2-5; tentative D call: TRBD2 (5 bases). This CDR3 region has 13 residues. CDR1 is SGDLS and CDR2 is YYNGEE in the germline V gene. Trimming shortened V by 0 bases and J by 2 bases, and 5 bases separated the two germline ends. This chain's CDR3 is CASSVGGQETQYF. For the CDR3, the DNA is TGTGCCAGCAGCGTAGGAGGGCAAGAGACCCAGTACTTC.

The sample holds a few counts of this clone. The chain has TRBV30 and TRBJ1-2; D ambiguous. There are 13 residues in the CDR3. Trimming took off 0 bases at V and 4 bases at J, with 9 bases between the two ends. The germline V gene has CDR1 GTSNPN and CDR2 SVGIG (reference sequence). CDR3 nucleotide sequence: TGTGCCTGGAGTGTATTCGACACCTATGGCTACACCTTC. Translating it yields CAWSVFDTYGYTF.

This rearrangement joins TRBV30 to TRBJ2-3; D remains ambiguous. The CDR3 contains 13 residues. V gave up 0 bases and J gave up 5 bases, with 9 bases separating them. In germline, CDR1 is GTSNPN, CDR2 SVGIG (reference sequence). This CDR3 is CAWSVTGLDTQYF. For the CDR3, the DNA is TGTGCCTGGAGTGTTACGGGTTTAGATACGCAGTATTTT.

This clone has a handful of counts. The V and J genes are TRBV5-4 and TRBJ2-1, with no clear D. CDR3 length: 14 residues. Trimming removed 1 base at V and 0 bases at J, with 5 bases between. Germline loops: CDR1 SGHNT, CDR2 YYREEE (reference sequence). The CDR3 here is CASSLSSSYNEQFF. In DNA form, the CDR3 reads TGTGCCAGCAGCTTGTCTAGCTCCTACAATGAGCAGTTCTTC.

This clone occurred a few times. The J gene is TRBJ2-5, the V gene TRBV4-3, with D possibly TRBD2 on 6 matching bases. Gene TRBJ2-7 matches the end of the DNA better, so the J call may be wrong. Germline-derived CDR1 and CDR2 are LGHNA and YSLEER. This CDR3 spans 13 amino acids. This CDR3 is CASSRGLGYEQYF. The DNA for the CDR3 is TGCGCCAGCAGCCGGGGACTTGGCTACGAGCAGTACTTC.

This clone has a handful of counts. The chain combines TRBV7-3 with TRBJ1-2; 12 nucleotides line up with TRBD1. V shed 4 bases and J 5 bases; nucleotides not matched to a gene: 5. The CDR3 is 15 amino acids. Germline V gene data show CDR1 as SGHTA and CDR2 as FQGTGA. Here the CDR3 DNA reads TGTGCCAGCAGCTCGGGACAGGGGGCAGGGTATGGCTACACCTTC. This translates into CASSSGQGAGYGYTF.

CDR3 loop: CASSQGSLSTAYGYTF. CDR3 coding DNA: TGTGCCAGCAGCCAAGGGAGTCTATCGACAGCTTATGGCTACACCTTC. The chain links TRBV4-2 to TRBJ1-2; weak D call: TRBD1 (5 bases). The CDR3 runs to 16 residues. The germline CDR1 and CDR2 sequences are LGHNA and YNFKEQ. Trimming stripped 1 base from V and 5 bases from J, with 17 bases between.

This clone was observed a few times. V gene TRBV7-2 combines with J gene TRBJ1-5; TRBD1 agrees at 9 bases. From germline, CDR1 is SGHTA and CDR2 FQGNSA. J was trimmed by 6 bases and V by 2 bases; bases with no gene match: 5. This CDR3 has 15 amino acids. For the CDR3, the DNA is TGTGCCAGCAGCTTACAGGGGACAGGGAGTCAGCCCCAGCATTTT. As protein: CASSLQGTGSQPQHF.

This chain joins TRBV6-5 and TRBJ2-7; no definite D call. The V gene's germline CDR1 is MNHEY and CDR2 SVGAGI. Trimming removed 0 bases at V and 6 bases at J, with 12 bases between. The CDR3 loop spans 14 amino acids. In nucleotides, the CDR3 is TGTGCCAGCAGTTACTCATCCGGGTATAGCGAGCAGTACTTC. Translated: CASSYSSGYSEQYF.

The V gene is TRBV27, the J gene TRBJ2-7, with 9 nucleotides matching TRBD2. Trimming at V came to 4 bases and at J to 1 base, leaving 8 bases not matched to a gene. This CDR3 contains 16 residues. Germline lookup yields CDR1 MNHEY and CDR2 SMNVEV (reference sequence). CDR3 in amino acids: CASSSPGLAYSYEQYF. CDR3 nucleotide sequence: TGTGCCAGCAGTTCTCCGGGACTAGCATATTCCTACGAGCAGTACTTC.

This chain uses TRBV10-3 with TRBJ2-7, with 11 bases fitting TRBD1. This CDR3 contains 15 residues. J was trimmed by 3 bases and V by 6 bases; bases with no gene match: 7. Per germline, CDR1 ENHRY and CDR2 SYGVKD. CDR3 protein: CAIRLQDRGLYEQYF. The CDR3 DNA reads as TGTGCCATCAGACTCCAGGACAGGGGGCTCTACGAGCAGTACTTC.

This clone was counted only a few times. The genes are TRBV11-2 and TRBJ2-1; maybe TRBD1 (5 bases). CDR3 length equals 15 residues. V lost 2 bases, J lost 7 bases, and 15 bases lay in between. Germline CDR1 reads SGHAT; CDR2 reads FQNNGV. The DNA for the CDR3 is TGTGCCAGCAGCTTAACCAGGGCAGCGCATAATGAGCAGTTCTTC. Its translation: CASSLTRAAHNEQFF. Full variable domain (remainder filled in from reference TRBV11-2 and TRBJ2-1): EAGVAQSPRYKIIEKRQSVAFWCNPISGHATLYWYQQILGQGPKLLIQFQNNGVVDDSQLPKDRFSAERLKGVDSTLKIQPAKLEDSAVYLCASSLTRAAHNEQFFGPGTRLTVL.

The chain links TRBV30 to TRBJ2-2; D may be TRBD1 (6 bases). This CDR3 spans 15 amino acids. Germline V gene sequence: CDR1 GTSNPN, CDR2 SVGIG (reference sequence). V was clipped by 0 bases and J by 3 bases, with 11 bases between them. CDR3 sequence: CAWSVQGTHTGELFF. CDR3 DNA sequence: TGTGCCTGGAGTGTACAGGGAACCCACACCGGGGAGCTGTTTTTT.

CDR3 coding DNA: TGTGCCAGCAGCAGAACAGGGTTGCAAGAGACCCAGTACTTC. This sequence encodes CASSRTGLQETQYF. V gene TRBV7-7 combines with J gene TRBJ2-5; D may be TRBD1 (6 bases). The CDR3 runs to 14 residues. Germline CDR1 is SSHAT and CDR2 is FNYEAQ (reference sequence). The germline V and J ends were trimmed by 5 bases and 2 bases, with 12 bases remaining between them.

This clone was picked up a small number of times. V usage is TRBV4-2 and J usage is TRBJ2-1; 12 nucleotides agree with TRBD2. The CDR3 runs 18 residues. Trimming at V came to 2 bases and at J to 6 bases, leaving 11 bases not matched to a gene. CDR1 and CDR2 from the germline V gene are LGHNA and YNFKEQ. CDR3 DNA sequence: TGTGCCAGCAGCCAAAGGTCCCTAGCGGGAGGGGCTGGCAATGAGCAGTTCTTC. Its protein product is CASSQRSLAGGAGNEQFF.

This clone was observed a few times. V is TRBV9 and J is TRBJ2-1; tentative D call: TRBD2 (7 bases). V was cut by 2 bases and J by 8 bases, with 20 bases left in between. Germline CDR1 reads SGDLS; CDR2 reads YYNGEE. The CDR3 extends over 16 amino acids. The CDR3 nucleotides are TGTGCCAGCAGCGTCTTTAGCGGTGGGGAGGGGGATGAGCAGTTCTTC. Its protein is CASSVFSGGEGDEQFF.

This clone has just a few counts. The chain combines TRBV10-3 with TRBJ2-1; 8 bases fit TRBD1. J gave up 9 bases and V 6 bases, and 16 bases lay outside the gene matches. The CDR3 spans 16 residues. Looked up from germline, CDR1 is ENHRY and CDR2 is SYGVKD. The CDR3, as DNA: TGTGCCATCAGCCGCGGACAGGGCGAAATGTTCAGTGAGCAGTTCTTC. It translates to CAISRGQGEMFSEQFF.

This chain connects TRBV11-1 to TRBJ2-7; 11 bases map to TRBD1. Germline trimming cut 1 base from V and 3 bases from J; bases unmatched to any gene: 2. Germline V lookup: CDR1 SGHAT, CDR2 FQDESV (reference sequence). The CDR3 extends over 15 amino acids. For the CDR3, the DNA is TGTGCCAGCAGCTTAGAAGGGACAGGGGGCTACGAGCAGTACTTC. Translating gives CASSLEGTGGYEQYF.

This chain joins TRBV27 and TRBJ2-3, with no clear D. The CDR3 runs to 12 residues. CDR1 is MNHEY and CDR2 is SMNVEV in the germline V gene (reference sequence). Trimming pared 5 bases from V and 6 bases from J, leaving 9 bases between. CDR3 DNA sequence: TGTGCCAGCAGTCCCCTGCGGGATACGCAGTATTTT. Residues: CASSPLRDTQYF.

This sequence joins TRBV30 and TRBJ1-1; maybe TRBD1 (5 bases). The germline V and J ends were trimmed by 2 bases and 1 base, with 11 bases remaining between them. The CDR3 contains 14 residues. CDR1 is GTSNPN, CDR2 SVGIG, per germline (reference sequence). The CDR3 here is CAWSRRDRNTEAFF. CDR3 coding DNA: TGTGCCTGGAGTCGCCGCGACAGGAACACTGAAGCTTTCTTT.

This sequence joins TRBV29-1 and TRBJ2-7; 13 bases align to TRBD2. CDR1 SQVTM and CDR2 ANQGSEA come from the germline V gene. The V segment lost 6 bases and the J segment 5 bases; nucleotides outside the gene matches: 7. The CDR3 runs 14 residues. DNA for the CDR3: TGCAGCGTGGGATTACTAGCGGGAGGGCACGAGCAGTACTTC. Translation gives CSVGLLAGGHEQYF.

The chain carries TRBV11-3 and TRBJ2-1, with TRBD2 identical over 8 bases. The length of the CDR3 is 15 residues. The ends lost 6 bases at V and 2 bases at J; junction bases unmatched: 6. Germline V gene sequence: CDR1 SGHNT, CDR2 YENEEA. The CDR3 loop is CASSSGKRTYNEQFF. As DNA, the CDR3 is TGTGCCAGCAGTAGCGGGAAAAGAACCTACAATGAGCAGTTCTTC.

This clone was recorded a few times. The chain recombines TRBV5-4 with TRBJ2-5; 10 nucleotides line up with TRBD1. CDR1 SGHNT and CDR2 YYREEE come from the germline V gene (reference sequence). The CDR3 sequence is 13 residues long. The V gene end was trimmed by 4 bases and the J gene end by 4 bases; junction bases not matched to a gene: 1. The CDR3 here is CASSRQGAETQYF. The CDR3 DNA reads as TGTGCCAGCAGCCGACAGGGGGCAGAGACCCAGTACTTC.

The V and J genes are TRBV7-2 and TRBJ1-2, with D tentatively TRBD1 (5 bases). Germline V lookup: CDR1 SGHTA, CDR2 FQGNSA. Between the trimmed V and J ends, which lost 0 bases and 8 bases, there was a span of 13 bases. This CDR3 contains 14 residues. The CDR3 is CASSLARRDRGYTF. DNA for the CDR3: TGTGCCAGCAGCTTAGCGCGCAGGGATAGGGGCTACACCTTC.

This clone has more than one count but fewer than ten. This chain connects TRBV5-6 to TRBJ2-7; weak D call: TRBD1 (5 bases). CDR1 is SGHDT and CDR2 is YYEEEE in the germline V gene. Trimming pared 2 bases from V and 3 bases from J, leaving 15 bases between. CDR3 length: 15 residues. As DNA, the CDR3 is TGTGCCAGCAGCTTATCAGGGCTCCATTACTACGAGCAGTACTTC. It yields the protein CASSLSGLHYYEQYF.

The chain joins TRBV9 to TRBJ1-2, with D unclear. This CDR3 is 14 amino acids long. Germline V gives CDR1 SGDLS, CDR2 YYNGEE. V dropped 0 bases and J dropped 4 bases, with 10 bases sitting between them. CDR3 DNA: TGTGCCAGCAGCGTAGACGATAGACTCTATGGCTACACCTTC. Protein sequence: CASSVDDRLYGYTF.